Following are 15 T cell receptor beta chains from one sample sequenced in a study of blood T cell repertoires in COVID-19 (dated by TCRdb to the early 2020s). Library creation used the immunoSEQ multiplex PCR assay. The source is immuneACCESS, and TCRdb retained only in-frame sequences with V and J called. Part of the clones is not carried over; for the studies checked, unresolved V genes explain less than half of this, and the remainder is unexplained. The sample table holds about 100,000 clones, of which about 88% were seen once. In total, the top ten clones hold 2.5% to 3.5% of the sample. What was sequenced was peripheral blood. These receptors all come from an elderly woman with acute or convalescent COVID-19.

CDR3 nucleotides: TGTGCCAGCAGCTCCCCGGCACTAGCGGGGGGGTCATACGAGCAGTACTTC. It translates to CASSSPALAGGSYEQYF. The rearrangement joins TRBV5-6 to TRBJ2-7, with 13 bases lining up with TRBD2. The germline V gene encodes CDR1 SGHDT and CDR2 YYEEEE. Trimming at V came to 3 bases and at J to 4 bases, leaving 10 bases not matched to a gene. This CDR3 is 17 amino acids long.

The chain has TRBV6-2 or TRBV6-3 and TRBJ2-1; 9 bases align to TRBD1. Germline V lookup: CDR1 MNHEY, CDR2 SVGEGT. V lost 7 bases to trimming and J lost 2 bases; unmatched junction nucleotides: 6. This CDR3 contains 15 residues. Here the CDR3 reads CASTPGQGAYNEQFF. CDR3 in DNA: TGTGCCAGCACCCCGGGACAGGGTGCCTACAATGAGCAGTTCTTC.

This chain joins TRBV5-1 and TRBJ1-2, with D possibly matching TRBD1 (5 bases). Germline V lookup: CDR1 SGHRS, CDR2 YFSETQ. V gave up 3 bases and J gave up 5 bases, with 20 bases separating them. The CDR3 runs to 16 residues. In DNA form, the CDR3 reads TGCGCCAGCAGCTCCTTTTACAAGGGGTTAGGGTATGGCTACACCTTC. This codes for CASSSFYKGLGYGYTF.

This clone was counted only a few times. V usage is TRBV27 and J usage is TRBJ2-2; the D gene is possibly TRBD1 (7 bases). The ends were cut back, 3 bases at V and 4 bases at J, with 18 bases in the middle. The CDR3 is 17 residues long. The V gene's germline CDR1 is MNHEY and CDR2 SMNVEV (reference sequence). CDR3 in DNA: TGTGCCAGCAGTTTGATGGCGACAGGGACTGGCACCGGGGAGCTGTTTTTT. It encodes CASSLMATGTGTGELFF.

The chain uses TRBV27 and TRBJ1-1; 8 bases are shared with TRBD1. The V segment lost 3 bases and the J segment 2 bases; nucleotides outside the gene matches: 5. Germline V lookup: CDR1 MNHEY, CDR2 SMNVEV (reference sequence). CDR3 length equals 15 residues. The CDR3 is CASSLDRVVNTEAFF. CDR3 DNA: TGTGCCAGCAGTTTGGACAGGGTTGTTAACACTGAAGCTTTCTTT.

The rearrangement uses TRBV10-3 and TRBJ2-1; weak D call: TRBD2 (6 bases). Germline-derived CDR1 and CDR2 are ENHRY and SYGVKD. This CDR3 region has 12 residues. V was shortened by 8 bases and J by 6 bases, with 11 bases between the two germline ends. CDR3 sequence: CAIGPSANEQFF. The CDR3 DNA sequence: TGTGCCATCGGTCCTAGCGCCAATGAGCAGTTCTTC.

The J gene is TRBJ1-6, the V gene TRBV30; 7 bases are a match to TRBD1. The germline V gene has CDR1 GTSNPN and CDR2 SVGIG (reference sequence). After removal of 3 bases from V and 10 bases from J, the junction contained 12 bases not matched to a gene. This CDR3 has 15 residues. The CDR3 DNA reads TGTGCCTGGAGGGTCAGGGGGAGCGAAGGATCACCCCTCCACTTT. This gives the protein CAWRVRGSEGSPLHF.

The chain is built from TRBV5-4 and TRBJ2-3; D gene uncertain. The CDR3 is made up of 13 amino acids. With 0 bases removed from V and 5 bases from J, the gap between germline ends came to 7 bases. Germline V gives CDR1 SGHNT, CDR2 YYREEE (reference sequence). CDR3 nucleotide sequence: TGTGCCAGCAGCTTGGTGGCGGAAGATACGCAGTATTTT. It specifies CASSLVAEDTQYF.

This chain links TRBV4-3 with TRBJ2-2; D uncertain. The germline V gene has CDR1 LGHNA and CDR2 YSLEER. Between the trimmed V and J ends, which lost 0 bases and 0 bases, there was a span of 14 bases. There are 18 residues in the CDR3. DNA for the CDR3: TGCGCCAGCAGCCAAGATTCTGCCCAATCGGCGAACACCGGGGAGCTGTTTTTT. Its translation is CASSQDSAQSANTGELFF.

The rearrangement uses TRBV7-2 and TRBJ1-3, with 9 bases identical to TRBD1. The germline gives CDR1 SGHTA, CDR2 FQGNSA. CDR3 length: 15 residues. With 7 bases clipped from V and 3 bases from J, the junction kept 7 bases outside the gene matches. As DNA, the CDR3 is TGTGCCAGCATCCCACAGGGGGCAGGTGGAAACACCATATATTTT. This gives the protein CASIPQGAGGNTIYF.

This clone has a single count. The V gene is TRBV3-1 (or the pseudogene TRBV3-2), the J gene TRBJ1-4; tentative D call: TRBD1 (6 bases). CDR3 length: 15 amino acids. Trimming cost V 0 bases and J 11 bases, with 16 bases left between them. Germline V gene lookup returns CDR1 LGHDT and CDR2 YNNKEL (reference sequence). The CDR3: CASSQDQTGMKKLFF. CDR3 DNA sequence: TGTGCCAGCAGCCAAGATCAGACAGGTATGAAGAAACTGTTTTTT.

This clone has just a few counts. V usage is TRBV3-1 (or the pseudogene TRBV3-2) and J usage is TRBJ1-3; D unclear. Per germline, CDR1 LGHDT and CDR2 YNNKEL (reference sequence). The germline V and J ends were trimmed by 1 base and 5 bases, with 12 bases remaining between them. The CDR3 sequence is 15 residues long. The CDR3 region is CASSQAGSGRNTIYF. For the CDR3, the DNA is TGTGCCAGCAGCCAAGCAGGATCCGGCCGAAACACCATATATTTT.

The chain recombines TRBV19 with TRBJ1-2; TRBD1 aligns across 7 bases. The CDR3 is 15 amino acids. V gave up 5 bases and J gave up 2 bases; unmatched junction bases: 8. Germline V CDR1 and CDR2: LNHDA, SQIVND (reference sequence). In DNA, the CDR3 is TGTGCCAGTAGTTCGCAGGGGGTGATCAACTATGGCTACACCTTC. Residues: CASSSQGVINYGYTF.

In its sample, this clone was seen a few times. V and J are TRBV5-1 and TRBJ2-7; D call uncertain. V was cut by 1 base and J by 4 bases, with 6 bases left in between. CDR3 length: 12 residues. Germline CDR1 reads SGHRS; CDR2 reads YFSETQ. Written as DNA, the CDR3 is TGCGCCAGCAGCTTGTATGAGTACGAGCAGTACTTC. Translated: CASSLYEYEQYF.

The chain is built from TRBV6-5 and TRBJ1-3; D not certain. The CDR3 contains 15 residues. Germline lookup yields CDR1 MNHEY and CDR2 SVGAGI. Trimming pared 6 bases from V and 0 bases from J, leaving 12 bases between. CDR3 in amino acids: CASRVGVISGNTIYF. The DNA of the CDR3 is TGTGCCAGCAGAGTAGGAGTCATCTCTGGAAACACCATATATTTT.